The entry that follows covers one TCR beta chain sequence. Its antigen remains unknown. The source of the sample is a study of shared clonotypes between healthy human individuals. Study results and limitations: Tissue TCR repertoires likely differ from these blood-only repertoires. Incomplete sequencing of sorted subsets was indicated by rarefaction despite large depth.

CD45RO negativity and positive selection for CCR7 defined naive CD8 cells, a population that excluded terminally differentiated effector memory CD45RA+ cells. Method: immunoSEQ multiplex PCR; TCRdb's copy keeps in-frame clones and lacks some. This table holds around 2,000,000 clones, about 95% found once. The receptor's source is a man aged 18 to 29 in good health. The sequenced sample was naive CD8+ T cells sorted from blood.

For the CDR3, the DNA is TGTGCCTGGAGCTCCGAGGGGGGTAGAGAGACCCAGTACTTC. Its protein product is CAWSSEGGRETQYF. The J gene is TRBJ2-5, the V gene TRBV30; D is perhaps TRBD1 or TRBD2 (6 bases each). The germline V gene encodes CDR1 GTSNPN and CDR2 SVGIG (reference sequence). V lost 3 bases and J 4 bases, leaving 15 bases between the germline ends. This CDR3 has 14 amino acids.